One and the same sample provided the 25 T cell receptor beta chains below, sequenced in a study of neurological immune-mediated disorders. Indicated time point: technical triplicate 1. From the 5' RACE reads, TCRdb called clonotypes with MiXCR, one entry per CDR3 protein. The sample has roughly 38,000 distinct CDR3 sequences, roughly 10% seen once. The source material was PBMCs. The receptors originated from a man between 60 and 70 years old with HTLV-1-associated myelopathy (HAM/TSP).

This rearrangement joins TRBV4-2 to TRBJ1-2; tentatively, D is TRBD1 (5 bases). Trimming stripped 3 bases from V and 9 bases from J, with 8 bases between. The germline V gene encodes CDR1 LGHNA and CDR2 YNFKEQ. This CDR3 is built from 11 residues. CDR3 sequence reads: CASSQDISYTF. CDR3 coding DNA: TGTGCCAGCAGCCAGGACATTAGCTACACCTTC.

The CDR3 is CASSLRGNYGYTF. Here the CDR3 DNA reads TGTGCCAGCAGCTTGCGGGGGAACTATGGCTACACCTTC. The rearrangement joins TRBV5-6 to TRBJ1-2; weak D call: TRBD1 (5 bases). This CDR3 comprises 13 residues. Germline V CDR1 and CDR2: SGHDT, YYEEEE. V lost 1 base and J 2 bases, leaving 6 bases between the germline ends.

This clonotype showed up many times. The CDR3 sequence is CSVEDRWGDTHYEQYF. The CDR3 nucleotides are TGCAGCGTTGAAGATAGGTGGGGCGACACTCACTACGAGCAGTACTTC. The rearrangement links TRBV29-1 to TRBJ2-7; a possible D gene is TRBD1 (5 bases). The CDR3 is 16 amino acids. V was clipped by 0 bases and J by 3 bases, with 18 bases between them. Germline assignment: CDR1 SQVTM and CDR2 ANQGSEA.

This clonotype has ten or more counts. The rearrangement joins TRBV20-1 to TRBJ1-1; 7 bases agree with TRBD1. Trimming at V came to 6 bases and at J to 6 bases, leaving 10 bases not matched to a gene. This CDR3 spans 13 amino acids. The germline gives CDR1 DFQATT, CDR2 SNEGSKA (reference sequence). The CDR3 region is CSAGGTEAAEAFF. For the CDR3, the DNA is TGCAGTGCCGGCGGGACAGAAGCAGCTGAAGCTTTCTTT.

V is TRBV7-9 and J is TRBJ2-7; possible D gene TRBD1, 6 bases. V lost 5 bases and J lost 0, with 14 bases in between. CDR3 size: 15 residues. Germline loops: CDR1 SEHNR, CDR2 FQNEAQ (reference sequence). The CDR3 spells CASSPRTAYSYEQYF. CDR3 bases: TGTGCCAGCAGCCCCAGGACAGCATACTCCTACGAGCAGTACTTC. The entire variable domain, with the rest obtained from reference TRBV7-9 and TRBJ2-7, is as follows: DTGVSQNPRHKITKRGQNVTFRCDPISEHNRLYWYRQTLGQGPEFLTYFQNEAQLEKSRLLSDRFSAERPKGSFSTLEIQRTEQGDSAMYLCASSPRTAYSYEQYFGPGTRLTVT.

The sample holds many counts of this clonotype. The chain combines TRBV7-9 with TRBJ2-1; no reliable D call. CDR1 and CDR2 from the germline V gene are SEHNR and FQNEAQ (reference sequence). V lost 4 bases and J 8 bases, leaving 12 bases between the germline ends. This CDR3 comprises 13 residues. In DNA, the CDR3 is TGTGCCAGCAGCTCCCGATTTGGGGATGAGCAGTTCTTC. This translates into CASSSRFGDEQFF.

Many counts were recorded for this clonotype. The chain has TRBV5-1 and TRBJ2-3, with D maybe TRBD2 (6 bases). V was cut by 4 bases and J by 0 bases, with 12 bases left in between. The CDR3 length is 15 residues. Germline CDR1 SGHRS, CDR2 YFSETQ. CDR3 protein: CASSPTGTSTDTQYF. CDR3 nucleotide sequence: TGCGCCAGCAGCCCGACTGGGACTAGCACAGATACGCAGTATTTT. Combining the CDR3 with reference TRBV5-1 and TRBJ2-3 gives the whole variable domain KAGVTQTPRYLIKTRGQQVTLSCSPISGHRSVSWYQQTPGQGLQFLFEYFSETQRNKGNFPGRFSGRQFSNSRSEMNVSTLELGDSALYLCASSPTGTSTDTQYFGPGTRLTVL.

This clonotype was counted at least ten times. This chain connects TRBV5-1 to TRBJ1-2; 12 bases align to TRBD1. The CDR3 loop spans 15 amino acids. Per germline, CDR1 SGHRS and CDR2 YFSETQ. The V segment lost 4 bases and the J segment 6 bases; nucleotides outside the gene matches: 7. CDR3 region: CASSLGTGGNDGYTF. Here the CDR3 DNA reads TGCGCCAGCAGCCTAGGGACAGGGGGCAACGATGGCTACACCTTC. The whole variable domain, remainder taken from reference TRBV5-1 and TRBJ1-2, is KAGVTQTPRYLIKTRGQQVTLSCSPISGHRSVSWYQQTPGQGLQFLFEYFSETQRNKGNFPGRFSGRQFSNSRSEMNVSTLELGDSALYLCASSLGTGGNDGYTFGSGTRLTVV.

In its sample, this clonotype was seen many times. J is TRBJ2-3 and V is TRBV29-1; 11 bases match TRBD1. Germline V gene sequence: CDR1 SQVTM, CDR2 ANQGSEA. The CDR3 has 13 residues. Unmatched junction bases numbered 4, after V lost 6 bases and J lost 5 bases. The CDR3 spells CSVPGQGGDTQYF. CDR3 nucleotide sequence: TGCAGCGTACCGGGACAGGGGGGAGATACGCAGTATTTT.

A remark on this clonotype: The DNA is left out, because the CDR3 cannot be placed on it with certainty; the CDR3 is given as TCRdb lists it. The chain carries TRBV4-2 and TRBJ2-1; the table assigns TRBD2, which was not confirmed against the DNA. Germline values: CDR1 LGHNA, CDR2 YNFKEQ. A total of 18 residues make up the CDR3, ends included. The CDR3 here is CASSFYICSATERNEQFF.

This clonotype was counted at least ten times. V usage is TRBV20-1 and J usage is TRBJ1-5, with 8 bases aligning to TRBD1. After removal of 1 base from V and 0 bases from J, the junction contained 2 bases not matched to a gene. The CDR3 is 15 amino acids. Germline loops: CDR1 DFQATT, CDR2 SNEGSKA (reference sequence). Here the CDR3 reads CSARGTGYSNQPQHF. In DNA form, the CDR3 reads TGCAGTGCTAGAGGGACAGGGTATAGCAATCAGCCCCAGCATTTT.

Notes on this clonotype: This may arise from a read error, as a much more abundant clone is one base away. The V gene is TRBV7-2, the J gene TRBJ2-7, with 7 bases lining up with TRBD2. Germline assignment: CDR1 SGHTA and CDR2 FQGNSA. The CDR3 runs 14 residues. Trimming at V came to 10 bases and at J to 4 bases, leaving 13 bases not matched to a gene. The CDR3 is CAITFQGGAYEQYF. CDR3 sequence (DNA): TGTGCCATTACCTTCCAGGGAGGGGCGTACGAGCAGTACTTC.

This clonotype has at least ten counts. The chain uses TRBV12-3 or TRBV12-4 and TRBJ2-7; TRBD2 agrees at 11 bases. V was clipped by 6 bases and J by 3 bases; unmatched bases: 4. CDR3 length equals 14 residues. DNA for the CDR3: TGTGCCAGCAGCCATCTAGCGGGAGGCTACGAGCAGTACTTC. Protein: CASSHLAGGYEQYF.

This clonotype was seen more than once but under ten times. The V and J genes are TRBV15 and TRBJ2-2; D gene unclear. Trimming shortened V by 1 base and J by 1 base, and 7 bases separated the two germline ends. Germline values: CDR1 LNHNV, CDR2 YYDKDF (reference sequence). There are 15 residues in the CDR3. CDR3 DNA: TGTGCCACCAGCAGAGTGACCCAGAACACCGGGGAGCTGTTTTTT. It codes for CATSRVTQNTGELFF.

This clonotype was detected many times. CDR3 sequence: CASSLGLARYEQYF. CDR3 sequence (DNA): TGTGCCAGCAGCTTGGGCCTAGCAAGGTACGAGCAGTACTTC. V is TRBV5-6 and J is TRBJ2-7, with a weak D call TRBD2 (5 bases). Per germline, CDR1 SGHDT and CDR2 YYEEEE. This CDR3 has 14 residues. V was pared by 0 bases and J by 4 bases, with 11 bases between.

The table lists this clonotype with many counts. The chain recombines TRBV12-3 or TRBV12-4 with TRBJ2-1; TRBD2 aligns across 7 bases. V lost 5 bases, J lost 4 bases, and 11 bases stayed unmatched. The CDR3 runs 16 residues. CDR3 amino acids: CASSREASGAYNEQFF. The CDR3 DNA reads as TGTGCCAGCAGTCGGGAGGCTAGCGGAGCTTACAATGAGCAGTTCTTC.

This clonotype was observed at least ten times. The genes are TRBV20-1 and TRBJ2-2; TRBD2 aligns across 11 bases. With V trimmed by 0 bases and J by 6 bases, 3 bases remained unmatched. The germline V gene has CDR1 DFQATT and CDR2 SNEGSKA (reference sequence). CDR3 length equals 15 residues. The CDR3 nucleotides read TGCAGTGCTAGAGAACTGACTAGCGGGGCCGGGGAGCTGTTTTTT. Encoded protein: CSARELTSGAGELFF.

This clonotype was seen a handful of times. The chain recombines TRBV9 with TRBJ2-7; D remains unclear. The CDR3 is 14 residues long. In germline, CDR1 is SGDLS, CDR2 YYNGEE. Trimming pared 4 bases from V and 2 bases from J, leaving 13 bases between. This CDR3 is CASSPWDTAYEQYF. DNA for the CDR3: TGTGCCAGCAGCCCCTGGGATACCGCCTACGAGCAGTACTTC.

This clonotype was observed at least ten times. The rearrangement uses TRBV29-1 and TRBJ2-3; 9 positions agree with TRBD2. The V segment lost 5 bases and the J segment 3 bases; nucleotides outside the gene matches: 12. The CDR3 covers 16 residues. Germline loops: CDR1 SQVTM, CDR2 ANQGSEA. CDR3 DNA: TGCAGCGTTAAGGGACTAGCTTTTGGGGGTACAGATACGCAGTATTTT. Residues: CSVKGLAFGGTDTQYF.

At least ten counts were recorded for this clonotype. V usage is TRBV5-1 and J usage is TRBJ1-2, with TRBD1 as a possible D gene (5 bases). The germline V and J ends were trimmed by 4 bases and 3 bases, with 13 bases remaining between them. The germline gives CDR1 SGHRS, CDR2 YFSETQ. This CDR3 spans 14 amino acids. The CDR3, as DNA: TGCGCCAGCAGCACAACAGAGACAGACTATGGCTACACCTTC. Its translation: CASSTTETDYGYTF.

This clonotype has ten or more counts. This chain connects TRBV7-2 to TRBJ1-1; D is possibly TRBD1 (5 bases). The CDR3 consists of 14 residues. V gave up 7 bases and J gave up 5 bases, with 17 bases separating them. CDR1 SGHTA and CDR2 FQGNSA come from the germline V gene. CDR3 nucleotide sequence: TGTGCCAGCACCCTAGCGGGGGTGTATACTGAAGCTTTCTTT. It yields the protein CASTLAGVYTEAFF.

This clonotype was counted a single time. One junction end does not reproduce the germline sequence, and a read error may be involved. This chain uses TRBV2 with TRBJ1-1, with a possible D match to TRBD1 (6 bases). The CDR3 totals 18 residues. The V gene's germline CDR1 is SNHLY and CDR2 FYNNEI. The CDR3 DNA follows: TGTGTCAGCAGTGTAAAGTTGACGGCAGGGGAGTTTATCACTGAAGCTTTCTTT. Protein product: CVSSVKLTAGEFITEAFF. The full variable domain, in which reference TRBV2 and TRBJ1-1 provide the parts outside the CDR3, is EPEVTQTPSHQVTQMGQEVILRCVPISNHLYFYWYRQILGQKVEFLVSFYNNEISEKSEIFDDQFSVERPDGSNFTLKIRSTKLEDSAMYFCVSSVKLTAGEFITEAFFGQGTRLTVV.

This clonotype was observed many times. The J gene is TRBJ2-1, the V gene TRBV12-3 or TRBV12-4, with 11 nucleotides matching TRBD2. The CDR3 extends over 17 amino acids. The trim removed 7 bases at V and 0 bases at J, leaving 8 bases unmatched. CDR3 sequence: CASTSGLAVHSYNEQFF. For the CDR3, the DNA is TGTGCCAGCACCTCGGGACTAGCGGTCCACTCCTACAATGAGCAGTTCTTC.

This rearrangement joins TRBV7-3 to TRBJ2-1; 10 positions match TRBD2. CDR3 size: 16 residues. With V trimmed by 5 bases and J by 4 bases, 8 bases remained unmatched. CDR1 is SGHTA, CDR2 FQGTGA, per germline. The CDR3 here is CASSPGTSEGYNEQFF. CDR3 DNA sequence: TGTGCCAGCAGCCCCGGGACTAGCGAAGGATACAATGAGCAGTTCTTC.

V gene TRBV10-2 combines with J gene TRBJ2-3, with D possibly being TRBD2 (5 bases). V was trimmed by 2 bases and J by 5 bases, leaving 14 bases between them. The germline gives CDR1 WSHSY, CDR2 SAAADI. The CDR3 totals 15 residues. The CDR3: CASSERWEREDTQYF. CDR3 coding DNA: TGCGCCAGCAGTGAGAGGTGGGAGCGTGAAGATACGCAGTATTTT.